A selection of T cell receptor beta chains follows, all from one sample in a study of PD-1 blockade in classical Hodgkin lymphoma. Repertoires were generated with immunoSEQ multiplex PCR, while TCRdb's copy carries only in-frame clones and drops some. The data contain about 1,900 clones, around 85% of them singletons. The source material was peripheral blood mononuclear cells (PBMCs), sampled at baseline. The receptor set was obtained from a human donor with classical Hodgkin lymphoma. CDR3s include the opening cysteine and the closing phenylalanine or tryptophan. D genes are given only for firm matches. A clone size is listed for some rows: how often the clone was seen (once, few, many), or a class if it is expanded.

d_call	clone_size	j_call	v_call	cdr3_nt	cdr3_aa
.	.	TRBJ2-7	TRBV11-2	TGTGCCAGCAGCCTCCCGGGTCGACGGGCCTACGAGCAGTACTTC	CASSLPGRRAYEQYF
.	once	TRBJ2-1	TRBV28	TGTGCCAGCAGTTTAGGTCCCCGGTATGAGCAGTTCTTC	CASSLGPRYEQFF
TRBD2	.	TRBJ2-5	TRBV5-5	TGTGCCAGCAGGCGTAAAAGCGGGAGCATGGAGACCCAGTACTTC	CASRRKSGSMETQYF
TRBD2	.	TRBJ2-1	TRBV7-3	TGTGCCAGCAGCCCTCGGACTAGCGAAATGATGAATGAGCAGTTCTTC	CASSPRTSEMMNEQFF
.	.	TRBJ2-2	TRBV9	TGTGCCAGCAGCGTAGGACGGAGGAACACCGGGGAGCTGTTTTTT	CASSVGRRNTGELFF
.	.	TRBJ2-1	TRBV5-1	TGCGCCAGCAGCTTGGACAGGGCTTACAATGAGCAGTTCTTC	CASSLDRAYNEQFF
.	.	TRBJ2-7	TRBV28	TGTGCCAGCAGGGACCCTATTACCTACGAGCAGTACTTC	CASRDPITYEQYF
.	once	TRBJ2-7	TRBV7-9	TGTGCCAGCAGCCTAAGCTCCTACGAGCAGTACTTC	CASSLSSYEQYF
TRBD1	.	TRBJ2-7	TRBV14	TGTGCCAGCAGCCAATGGACAGGGGGCTACGAGCAGTACTTC	CASSQWTGGYEQYF
TRBD1	.	TRBJ2-3	TRBV27	TGTGCCAGCAGTCCCAGGGGGCTTGTCACAGATACGCAGTATTTT	CASSPRGLVTDTQYF
.	.	TRBJ1-3	TRBV9	TGTGCCAGCAGCGCGACTCTCCCCGGGGCAGGGCGTTCGGCTCTTGGAAACACCATATATTTT	CASSATLPGAGRSALGNTIYF
.	.	TRBJ2-4	TRBV28	TGTGCCAGCAAACCACAGAGATGGGGCTACGCAAAAAACATTCAGTACTTC	CASKPQRWGYAKNIQYF
TRBD1	.	TRBJ1-1	TRBV20-1	TGCAGTGCTGATGGGCAGGGGGAGGCTTTCTTT	CSADGQGEAFF
.	large	TRBJ2-3	TRBV6-1	TGTGCCAGCAGTGATTACGCGGGGAAAACAGATACGCAGTATTTT	CASSDYAGKTDTQYF
.	once	TRBJ1-2	TRBV27	TGTGCCAGCAGTCCCACAGGCGAGCGCTATGGCTACACCTTC	CASSPTGERYGYTF